This is a list of T cell receptor beta chains from one sample in a study of blood T cell repertoires in COVID-19. TCRdb's copy holds only in-frame clones and misses some; the assay was immunoSEQ multiplex PCR. The sample holds some 390,000 clones, roughly 86% seen once. Sequencing used PBMCs or T cells enriched from blood (not recorded which). These receptors came from a woman under 40 who had recovered from COVID-19. Each CDR3 is given with its conserved first and last residue. The order of the fields is CDR3 protein, CDR3 DNA, clone size, J gene, D gene, V gene. A D gene is named only where the DNA matches it firmly. Where a row states a size, it is once, few, many or the class of an expanded clone; other rows omit it.

cdr3_aa: CASSPQTGNTEAFF
cdr3_nt: TGTGCCAGCAGCCCCCAGACAGGCAACACTGAAGCTTTCTTT
clone_size: NA
j_call: TRBJ1-1
d_call: NA
v_call: TRBV4-2

cdr3_aa: CASSQGPTGEAFF
cdr3_nt: TGTGCCAGCAGCCAAGGCCCTACAGGAGAAGCTTTCTTT
clone_size: NA
j_call: TRBJ1-1
d_call: NA
v_call: TRBV7-6

cdr3_aa: CASSQDGGGRKVYNEQFF
cdr3_nt: TGTGCCAGCAGCCAAGATGGGGGCGGGAGGAAAGTCTACAATGAGCAGTTCTTC
clone_size: NA
j_call: TRBJ2-1
d_call: TRBD2
v_call: TRBV3-1/TRBV3-2

cdr3_aa: CASSGTGSYNEQFF
cdr3_nt: TGTGCCAGTTCCGGGACAGGGTCCTACAATGAGCAGTTCTTC
clone_size: NA
j_call: TRBJ2-1
d_call: TRBD1
v_call: TRBV19

cdr3_aa: CASSYEATGTEQYF
cdr3_nt: TGCGCCAGCAGCTATGAAGCAACAGGGACCGAGCAGTACTTC
clone_size: NA
j_call: TRBJ2-7
d_call: NA
v_call: TRBV5-1

cdr3_aa: CASSPAQGSYHNSPLHF
cdr3_nt: TGCGCCAGCAGCCCGGCCCAGGGGTCCTACCATAATTCACCCCTCCACTTT
clone_size: NA
j_call: TRBJ1-6
d_call: NA
v_call: TRBV5-1

cdr3_aa: CASRGLTAIGGYTF
cdr3_nt: TGTGCCAGCAGGGGATTGACAGCAATCGGGGGCTACACCTTC
clone_size: few
j_call: TRBJ1-2
d_call: NA
v_call: TRBV7-9

cdr3_aa: CASSWTSGGYNEQFF
cdr3_nt: TGTGCCAGCAGCTGGACTAGCGGGGGATACAATGAGCAGTTCTTC
clone_size: NA
j_call: TRBJ2-1
d_call: TRBD2
v_call: TRBV5-6

cdr3_aa: CASSHWDRGNYGYTF
cdr3_nt: TGTGCCAGCAGCCACTGGGACAGGGGAAACTATGGCTACACCTTC
clone_size: NA
j_call: TRBJ1-2
d_call: TRBD1
v_call: TRBV3-1/TRBV3-2

cdr3_aa: CASSPDRGPNQPQHF
cdr3_nt: TGTGCCAGCTCACCGGACAGGGGGCCTAATCAGCCCCAGCATTTT
clone_size: once
j_call: TRBJ1-5
d_call: TRBD1
v_call: TRBV18

cdr3_aa: CASGEGSFNTGELFF
cdr3_nt: TGTGCTAGTGGGGAGGGTTCCTTCAACACCGGGGAGCTGTTTTTT
clone_size: NA
j_call: TRBJ2-2
d_call: NA
v_call: TRBV12-5

cdr3_aa: CASNRLAGGNEQFF
cdr3_nt: TGTGCCAGCAACCGACTAGCGGGAGGAAATGAGCAGTTCTTC
clone_size: NA
j_call: TRBJ2-1
d_call: TRBD2
v_call: TRBV27

cdr3_aa: CASSSSPPTATGANVLTF
cdr3_nt: TGTGCCAGCAGCTCTAGCCCCCCCACAGCTACTGGGGCCAACGTCCTGACTTTC
clone_size: once
j_call: TRBJ2-6
d_call: NA
v_call: TRBV9

cdr3_aa: CASSTINGRGYEQYF
cdr3_nt: TGTGCCAGCAGTACTATTAACGGGAGGGGGTACGAGCAGTACTTC
clone_size: once
j_call: TRBJ2-7
d_call: TRBD2
v_call: TRBV6-5

cdr3_aa: CASSPTGQGRREKLFF
cdr3_nt: TGTGCCAGCTCACCCACGGGACAGGGGAGGCGAGAAAAACTGTTTTTT
clone_size: NA
j_call: TRBJ1-4
d_call: TRBD1
v_call: TRBV18

cdr3_aa: CASSPQNPGETQYF
cdr3_nt: TGTGCCAGCTCACCACAAAATCCGGGGGAGACCCAGTACTTC
clone_size: NA
j_call: TRBJ2-5
d_call: NA
v_call: TRBV18

cdr3_aa: CASSYSTDSNYGYTF
cdr3_nt: TGTGCCAGCAGTTACTCAACGGACTCTAACTATGGCTACACCTTC
clone_size: NA
j_call: TRBJ1-2
d_call: NA
v_call: TRBV6-5

cdr3_aa: CASSLFRGGAIYEQYF
cdr3_nt: TGTGCCAGCAGCTTGTTCCGCGGGGGGGCGATCTACGAGCAGTACTTC
clone_size: NA
j_call: TRBJ2-7
d_call: TRBD2
v_call: TRBV11-1

cdr3_aa: CASSPQQGIIGYTF
cdr3_nt: TGTGCCAGCAGCCCCCAACAGGGGATCATTGGCTACACCTTC
clone_size: NA
j_call: TRBJ1-2
d_call: TRBD1
v_call: TRBV11-1

cdr3_aa: CASSILAGAHYNEQFF
cdr3_nt: TGTGCCAGCAGTATACTAGCGGGAGCCCACTACAATGAGCAGTTCTTC
clone_size: NA
j_call: TRBJ2-1
d_call: TRBD2
v_call: TRBV11-2

cdr3_aa: CASSPSSRALSYEQYF
cdr3_nt: TGTGCCAGCAGCCCCTCCTCCAGGGCCCTTTCCTACGAGCAGTACTTC
clone_size: NA
j_call: TRBJ2-7
d_call: NA
v_call: TRBV7-2

cdr3_aa: CATSERGGNEQFF
cdr3_nt: TGTGCCACCAGTGAACGTGGGGGGAATGAGCAGTTCTTC
clone_size: NA
j_call: TRBJ2-1
d_call: NA
v_call: TRBV24-1

cdr3_aa: CATSRDRVNQPQHF
cdr3_nt: TGTGCCACCAGCAGAGACAGGGTAAATCAGCCCCAGCATTTT
clone_size: once
j_call: TRBJ1-5
d_call: NA
v_call: TRBV15

cdr3_aa: CASSVAGRVKNTGELFF
cdr3_nt: TGTGCCAGCAGCGTAGCGGGGAGGGTTAAGAACACCGGGGAGCTGTTTTTT
clone_size: NA
j_call: TRBJ2-2
d_call: TRBD2
v_call: TRBV9

cdr3_aa: CASSEWAPRDEQFF
cdr3_nt: TGCGCCAGCAGTGAGTGGGCCCCCAGGGATGAGCAGTTCTTC
clone_size: NA
j_call: TRBJ2-1
d_call: NA
v_call: TRBV10-2

cdr3_aa: CASSLDSSYGYTF
cdr3_nt: TGCGCCAGCAGCTTGGACAGCTCTTATGGCTACACCTTC
clone_size: NA
j_call: TRBJ1-2
d_call: NA
v_call: TRBV5-1

cdr3_aa: CASSLGGTNTGELFF
cdr3_nt: TGTGCCAGCAGCTTGGGAGGGACTAACACCGGGGAGCTGTTTTTT
clone_size: NA
j_call: TRBJ2-2
d_call: TRBD2
v_call: TRBV11-3

cdr3_aa: CATSQQGRGKNIQYF
cdr3_nt: TGTGCCACCAGCCAACAGGGTAGAGGCAAAAACATTCAGTACTTC
clone_size: NA
j_call: TRBJ2-4
d_call: NA
v_call: TRBV15

cdr3_aa: CASSPIADPAGTEAFF
cdr3_nt: TGCGCCAGCTCCCCGATAGCCGACCCGGCGGGCACTGAAGCTTTCTTT
clone_size: once
j_call: TRBJ1-1
d_call: NA
v_call: TRBV5-1

cdr3_aa: CAWSVQDSVGSPLHF
cdr3_nt: TGTGCCTGGAGTGTACAAGACTCCGTAGGTTCACCCCTCCACTTT
clone_size: few
j_call: TRBJ1-6
d_call: NA
v_call: TRBV30

cdr3_aa: CAISESAAYSNQPQHF
cdr3_nt: TGTGCCATCAGTGAGTCGGCTGCTTATAGCAATCAGCCCCAGCATTTT
clone_size: NA
j_call: TRBJ1-5
d_call: NA
v_call: TRBV10-3

cdr3_aa: CASKSVRGPGTGELFF
cdr3_nt: TGTGCCAGTAAAAGTGTCCGCGGGCCAGGCACCGGGGAGCTGTTTTTT
clone_size: NA
j_call: TRBJ2-2
d_call: NA
v_call: TRBV19

cdr3_aa: CASSQDREAEAFF
cdr3_nt: TGTGCCAGTAGTCAGGACAGGGAGGCTGAAGCTTTCTTT
clone_size: NA
j_call: TRBJ1-1
d_call: TRBD1
v_call: TRBV19

cdr3_aa: CASSAPQTGFGETQYF
cdr3_nt: TGTGCCAGCAGTGCGCCTCAGACAGGGTTCGGAGAGACCCAGTACTTC
clone_size: NA
j_call: TRBJ2-5
d_call: TRBD1
v_call: TRBV25-1

cdr3_aa: CASSNYRRTHEKLFF
cdr3_nt: TGTGCCAGTAGTAACTACAGGAGAACACATGAAAAACTGTTTTTT
clone_size: few
j_call: TRBJ1-4
d_call: NA
v_call: TRBV19

cdr3_aa: CASSLVPQGGGYTF
cdr3_nt: TGTGCCAGCAGCTTAGTTCCACAGGGTGGCGGCTACACCTTC
clone_size: few
j_call: TRBJ1-2
d_call: NA
v_call: TRBV7-8

cdr3_aa: CASSTAGTANTGELFF
cdr3_nt: TGTGCCAGCAGCACCGCCGGGACAGCGAACACCGGGGAGCTGTTTTTT
clone_size: NA
j_call: TRBJ2-2
d_call: TRBD1
v_call: TRBV7-2

cdr3_aa: CASSPQGLIPPSNYGYTF
cdr3_nt: TGTGCCAGCAGCCCTCAGGGTCTAATTCCCCCTTCTAACTATGGCTACACCTTC
clone_size: NA
j_call: TRBJ1-2
d_call: NA
v_call: TRBV7-2

cdr3_aa: CASSPLQGAVYEQYF
cdr3_nt: TGTGCCAGCTCACCATTGCAGGGGGCGGTCTACGAGCAGTACTTC
clone_size: NA
j_call: TRBJ2-7
d_call: TRBD1
v_call: TRBV18

cdr3_aa: CASRPPGLAGAVQYF
cdr3_nt: TGTGCCAGCAGGCCACCGGGACTAGCGGGAGCGGTGCAGTACTTC
clone_size: NA
j_call: TRBJ2-7
d_call: TRBD2
v_call: TRBV28

cdr3_aa: CASSPGGLRTEAFF
cdr3_nt: TGTGCCAGCAGCCCAGGGGGCCTGAGGACTGAAGCTTTCTTT
clone_size: NA
j_call: TRBJ1-1
d_call: TRBD1
v_call: TRBV28

cdr3_aa: CASSPQTGYNSPLHF
cdr3_nt: TGTGCCAGCAGCCCACAGACAGGTTATAATTCACCCCTCCACTTT
clone_size: NA
j_call: TRBJ1-6
d_call: NA
v_call: TRBV7-6

cdr3_aa: CASRDSQSVGEQYF
cdr3_nt: TGTGCCAGCAGAGACTCTCAAAGTGTGGGCGAGCAGTACTTC
clone_size: NA
j_call: TRBJ2-7
d_call: NA
v_call: TRBV28

cdr3_aa: CATSDPTGGRETQYF
cdr3_nt: TGTGCCACCAGTGATCCGACAGGGGGCCGAGAGACCCAGTACTTC
clone_size: NA
j_call: TRBJ2-5
d_call: TRBD1
v_call: TRBV24-1

cdr3_aa: CASSRRQGDSGNTIYF
cdr3_nt: TGTGCCAGCTCACGAAGACAGGGAGACTCTGGAAACACCATATATTTT
clone_size: NA
j_call: TRBJ1-3
d_call: TRBD1
v_call: TRBV18

cdr3_aa: CASSMGGQINSPLHF
cdr3_nt: TGTGCCAGTAGTATGGGGGGACAGATAAATTCACCCCTCCACTTT
clone_size: NA
j_call: TRBJ1-6
d_call: TRBD1
v_call: TRBV19

cdr3_aa: CASSVVEGGFPDTQYF
cdr3_nt: TGTGCCAGCAGCGTAGTAGAGGGAGGGTTCCCAGATACGCAGTATTTT
clone_size: few
j_call: TRBJ2-3
d_call: TRBD2
v_call: TRBV9

cdr3_aa: CSANDRGHEQYF
cdr3_nt: TGCAGTGCTAATGACAGGGGCCACGAGCAGTACTTC
clone_size: NA
j_call: TRBJ2-7
d_call: TRBD1
v_call: TRBV20-1

cdr3_aa: CASSLDPGQPFGEQYF
cdr3_nt: TGTGCCAGCAGCTTGGACCCGGGACAGCCTTTCGGCGAGCAGTACTTC
clone_size: NA
j_call: TRBJ2-7
d_call: TRBD1
v_call: TRBV5-4

cdr3_aa: CASSVGAEGTEAFF
cdr3_nt: TGTGCCAGCAGCGTAGGCGCGGAGGGGACTGAAGCTTTCTTT
clone_size: NA
j_call: TRBJ1-1
d_call: NA
v_call: TRBV9